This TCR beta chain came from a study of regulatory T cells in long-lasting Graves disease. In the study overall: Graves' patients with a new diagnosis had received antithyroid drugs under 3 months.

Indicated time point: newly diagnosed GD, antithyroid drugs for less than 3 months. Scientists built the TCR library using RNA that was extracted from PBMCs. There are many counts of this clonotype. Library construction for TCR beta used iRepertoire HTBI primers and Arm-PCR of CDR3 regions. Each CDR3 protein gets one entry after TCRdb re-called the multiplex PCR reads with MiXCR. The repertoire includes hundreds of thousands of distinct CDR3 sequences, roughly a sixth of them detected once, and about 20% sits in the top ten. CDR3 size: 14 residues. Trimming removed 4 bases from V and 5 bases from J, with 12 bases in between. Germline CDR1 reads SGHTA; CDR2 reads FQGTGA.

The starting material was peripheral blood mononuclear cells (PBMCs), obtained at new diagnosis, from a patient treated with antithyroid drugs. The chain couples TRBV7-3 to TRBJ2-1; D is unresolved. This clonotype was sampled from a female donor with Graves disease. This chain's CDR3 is CASSSRAGHNEQFF. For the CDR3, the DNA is TGTGCCAGCAGCTCAAGGGCCGGGCACAATGAGCAGTTCTTC.